This T cell receptor beta chain was identified during a study of blood T cell repertoires in COVID-19. Overall study context: T cells, B-cell-depleted T cells, or PBMCs provided the cDNA or gDNA that served as material.

Looked up from germline, CDR1 is LGHDT and CDR2 is YNNKEL (reference sequence). CDR3 length equals 17 residues. V lost 1 base to trimming and J lost 0 bases, with 13 bases between them. Assay: immunoSEQ multiplex PCR; the TCRdb copy retains only in-frame clones and omits some. This repertoire shows roughly 150,000 clones, approximately 84% found once; its top ten account for under 13%. This chain joins TRBV3-1 (or the pseudogene TRBV3-2) and TRBJ1-3, with D uncertain. Sequenced sample: peripheral blood. This receptor was identified in a man between 65 and 79 years old with active or convalescent COVID-19. In nucleotides, the CDR3 is TGTGCCAGCAGCCAAGCGGCCCGGGTCAGCTCTGGAAACACCATATATTTT. Translated, it gives CASSQAARVSSGNTIYF.